The subject of this entry is one TCR beta chain. The record originates from a study of CD8 T cells in Susac syndrome. RNA was extracted with the RNeasy kit, and a quantity of about 0.45 to 1 ug was reverse transcribed using random hexamers. The TCR beta CDR3 was amplified by immunoSEQ multiplex PCR across 54 Vbeta, 13 Jbeta. TCRdb reprocessed the immunoSEQ multiplex PCR reads via MiXCR and lists one record per CDR3 protein. This sample has some 130,000 distinct CDR3 sequences, with 90% to 95% found just once. TEMRA cells were FACS-enriched, with CD8+ and CD4+ T cells isolated negatively. The germline V gene encodes CDR1 SGHKS and CDR2 YYEKEE (reference sequence). Trimming pared 0 bases from V and 2 bases from J, leaving 10 bases between. This CDR3 is 15 amino acids long.

Material for sequencing was CD4+ T cells from PBMCs. The receptor was isolated from a human donor in good health. The genes are TRBV5-5 and TRBJ2-3, with D unresolved. The CDR3 reads CASSLVPRPTDTQYF. Written as DNA, the CDR3 is TGTGCCAGCAGCTTGGTCCCAAGGCCCACAGATACGCAGTATTTT.